Each of the 27 T cell receptor beta chains below was sequenced from the same sample in a study of regulatory T cells in long-lasting Graves disease. The TCR beta library used iRepertoire HTBI primers with Arm-PCR amplification of CDR3. TCRdb called the multiplex PCR reads again in MiXCR, with one record for every CDR3 protein. This sample has about 400,000 distinct CDR3 sequences, with 15% found just once. As for time point: newly diagnosed GD, antithyroid drugs for less than 3 months. Construction of the TCR library relied on RNA isolated from PBMCs. A further study also used this sample, focusing on T cells in Graves' hyperthyroidism and ophthalmopathy.

Specimen: peripheral blood mononuclear cells (PBMCs), collected at new diagnosis, from a patient treated with antithyroid drugs. All receptors come from a woman aged 40 to 50 with Graves disease.

This clonotype has just a few counts. V and J are TRBV10-3 and TRBJ2-7; D may correspond to TRBD1 or TRBD2 (6 bases each). The ends were cut back, 2 bases at V and 1 base at J, with 12 bases in the middle. The germline CDR1 and CDR2 sequences are ENHRY and SYGVKD. The CDR3 loop spans 15 amino acids. In nucleotides, the CDR3 is TGTGCCATCAGTGAGCGGGGGCGCGGGTCCTACGAGCAGTACTTC. This translates into CAISERGRGSYEQYF.

This clonotype was observed a handful of times. This sequence joins TRBV7-4 and TRBJ1-5, with D uncertain. The length of the CDR3 is 14 residues. Trimming removed 1 base at V and 4 bases at J, with 8 bases between. Looked up from germline, CDR1 is SGHVT and CDR2 is SQSDAQ. The CDR3 region is CASSLERRNQPQHF. Written as DNA, the CDR3 is TGTGCCAGCAGCTTAGAAAGGAGGAATCAGCCCCAGCATTTT.

In this sample, this clonotype turned up many times. This chain links TRBV24-1 with TRBJ1-5; 7 bases fit TRBD1. CDR1 and CDR2 (germline): KGHDR, SFDVKD. The CDR3 runs to 17 residues. J lost 0 bases, V lost 3 bases, and 7 bases had no gene match. Written as DNA, the CDR3 is TGTGCCACCAGTGATACGACAGGGCTGGGTAGCAATCAGCCCCAGCATTTT. Protein sequence: CATSDTTGLGSNQPQHF.

The chain carries TRBV20-1 and TRBJ1-2; D is undetermined. V dropped 1 base and J dropped 3 bases, with 12 bases sitting between them. CDR3 length: 14 residues. The germline gives CDR1 DFQATT, CDR2 SNEGSKA (reference sequence). CDR3 loop: CSARGEGRYYGYTF. The CDR3, as DNA: TGCAGTGCTAGAGGAGAAGGGCGCTACTATGGCTACACCTTC.

This clonotype has ten or more counts. The chain joins TRBV5-1 to TRBJ2-1, with TRBD2 identical over 14 bases. The CDR3 runs 16 residues. CDR1 and CDR2 (germline): SGHRS, YFSETQ. V was pared by 4 bases and J by 12 bases, with 12 bases of the junction left unmatched. The DNA of the CDR3 is TGCGCCAGCAGCGTAGCAGGGACTAGCGGGAGCTTTGGGCAGTTCTTC. It is translated as CASSVAGTSGSFGQFF.

This rearrangement joins TRBV6-1 to TRBJ2-5, with D hard to call. The ends were cut back, 8 bases at V and 2 bases at J, with 15 bases in the middle. CDR1 MNHNS and CDR2 SASEGT come from the germline V gene. The CDR3 loop spans 14 amino acids. The CDR3 DNA follows: TGTGCCAGCCGGATGGGTACTCTACAAGAGACCCAGTACTTC. It yields the protein CASRMGTLQETQYF.

This clonotype was recorded many times. CDR3 nucleotides: TGTGCCAGCAGTCCTCTAGCGGGAGCGACCCTGGTCGTGTCCTACAATGAGCAGTTCTTC. Protein: CASSPLAGATLVVSYNEQFF. V is TRBV28 and J is TRBJ2-1, with 10 positions matching TRBD2. CDR3 size: 20 residues. With V trimmed by 5 bases and J by 1 base, 17 bases remained unmatched. Germline CDR1 MDHEN, CDR2 SYDVKM.

This clonotype was recorded many times. The rearrangement joins TRBV10-3 to TRBJ2-1; the D gene is possibly TRBD1 (6 bases). Trimming cost V 10 bases and J 8 bases, with 21 bases left between them. Germline V lookup: CDR1 ENHRY, CDR2 SYGVKD. This CDR3 region has 14 residues. The CDR3 is CANARQGSGDEQFF. CDR3 nucleotides: TGTGCCAATGCGCGGCAGGGGAGCGGCGATGAGCAGTTCTTC.

The chain has TRBV11-2 and TRBJ2-5; D unresolved. The CDR3 loop spans 14 amino acids. Looked up from germline, CDR1 is SGHAT and CDR2 is FQNNGV. Trimming shortened V by 4 bases and J by 2 bases, and 11 bases separated the two germline ends. As DNA, the CDR3 is TGTGCCAGCAGCTACGGACCCAGTCAAGAGACCCAGTACTTC. This codes for CASSYGPSQETQYF.

This clonotype has only one observation. V is TRBV30 and J is TRBJ2-1; 13 bases agree with TRBD2. The trim removed 5 bases at V and 2 bases at J, leaving 6 bases unmatched. The germline V gene has CDR1 GTSNPN and CDR2 SVGIG (reference sequence). The CDR3 length is 16 residues. CDR3 region: CAWDRLAGGAYNEQFF. The DNA for the CDR3 is TGTGCCTGGGACCGACTAGCGGGAGGTGCCTACAATGAGCAGTTCTTC.

This clonotype was seen many times. This chain joins TRBV3-1 and TRBJ2-5; no clear D. V lost 1 base and J lost 6, with 6 bases in between. CDR3 size: 12 residues. Per germline, CDR1 LGHDT and CDR2 YNNKEL (reference sequence). The CDR3 here is CASSQVKKTQYF. DNA of the CDR3: TGTGCCAGCAGCCAAGTGAAGAAGACCCAGTACTTC.

This clonotype was observed many times. The J gene is TRBJ2-1, the V gene TRBV2; D not resolved. The germline gives CDR1 SNHLY, CDR2 FYNNEI. CDR3 size: 11 residues. The ends were cut back, 6 bases at V and 6 bases at J, with 6 bases in the middle. CDR3 in amino acids: CASRLSNEQFF. The CDR3 nucleotides read TGTGCCAGCAGACTCAGCAATGAGCAGTTCTTC.

J is TRBJ1-4 and V is TRBV15; D may be TRBD1 (5 bases). CDR1 and CDR2 from the germline V gene are LNHNV and YYDKDF (reference sequence). V lost 4 bases and J lost 10, with 13 bases in between. This CDR3 has 13 amino acids. The CDR3 spells CATSNGGHGKLFF. The CDR3 region has the DNA TGTGCCACCAGCAACGGAGGACACGGAAAACTGTTTTTT.

V and J are TRBV6-1 and TRBJ2-2; TRBD2 matches 10 bases. V lost 5 bases, J lost 4 bases, and 13 bases stayed unmatched. The germline V gene encodes CDR1 MNHNS and CDR2 SASEGT. The CDR3 is made up of 18 amino acids. The CDR3 nucleotides read TGTGCCAGCAGTCTAACTAGCGGGACCATCCCGGGCACCGGGGAGCTGTTTTTT. Its protein is CASSLTSGTIPGTGELFF.

In its sample, this clonotype was seen many times. The chain employs TRBV6-5 and TRBJ2-5; TRBD2 matches 10 bases. J was trimmed by 3 bases and V by 0 bases; bases with no gene match: 4. Germline V CDR1 and CDR2: MNHEY, SVGAGI. This CDR3 is built from 16 residues. CDR3 sequence reads: CASSYSAGLAEETQYF. CDR3 DNA sequence: TGTGCCAGCAGTTACTCGGCAGGACTAGCGGAAGAGACCCAGTACTTC.

This clonotype was recorded at least ten times. The chain employs TRBV11-3 and TRBJ2-1, with D uncertain. V was clipped by 5 bases and J by 6 bases, with 11 bases between them. The CDR3 spans 13 residues. Germline loops: CDR1 SGHNT, CDR2 YENEEA. CDR3 residues: CASSPQLINEQFF. In DNA form, the CDR3 reads TGTGCCAGCAGCCCCCAACTAATCAATGAGCAGTTCTTC.

This clonotype was counted many times. The V call is TRBV10-3, the J call TRBJ2-3; 15 nucleotides align to TRBD2. This CDR3 has 19 amino acids. The junction had 7 bases not matched to a gene; V was cut back by 0 bases and J by 3 bases. Germline loops: CDR1 ENHRY, CDR2 SYGVKD. For the CDR3, the DNA is TGTGCCATCAGTGAGTCCACGGGACTAGCGGGAGGTGCGACAGATACGCAGTATTTT. Encoded protein: CAISESTGLAGGATDTQYF.

Comment on this clonotype: An end of the junction does not agree with germline; a read error may underlie this. The rearrangement joins TRBV10-3 to TRBJ1-1, with 8 bases aligning to TRBD1. The CDR3 is 13 residues long. Germline CDR1 reads ENHRY; CDR2 reads SYGVKD. The DNA of the CDR3 is TGTGCCGTCAGTTTAACAGGGGGCACTGAAGCTTTCTTT. It translates to CAVSLTGGTEAFF.

This clonotype was picked up a small number of times. CDR3 DNA: TGTGCCAGCAGCCAAGAGGTGGGCAGGGGTTACCCAGATACGCAGTATTTT. Amino acids: CASSQEVGRGYPDTQYF. The gene calls are TRBV3-1 and TRBJ2-3; TRBD1 is a possible D gene (6 bases). CDR1 and CDR2 (germline): LGHDT, YNNKEL (reference sequence). This CDR3 spans 17 amino acids. The V and J ends lost 0 bases and 4 bases respectively, with 17 bases between them.

This clonotype was seen many times. The chain uses TRBV27 and TRBJ2-7; D call uncertain. Germline values: CDR1 MNHEY, CDR2 SMNVEV (reference sequence). The CDR3 is 16 residues long. The V end lost 2 bases, the J end lost 2 bases, and 16 bases lay between the germline ends. The chain's CDR3 is CASSLAAANPTYEQYF. The CDR3 bases are TGTGCCAGCAGTTTAGCGGCGGCTAACCCAACCTACGAGCAGTACTTC.

About this clonotype: A read error may be the cause here, since a much bigger clone is one base away. The chain has TRBV5-1 and TRBJ2-1, with 7 bases identical to TRBD2. This CDR3 has 17 residues. Germline V gene lookup returns CDR1 SGHRS and CDR2 YFSETQ. The CDR3 DNA reads as TGCGTCAGCAGCCCCGTACCTCAGCGGGAATCCTACAATGAGCAGTTCTTC. Residues: CVSSPVPQRESYNEQFF. The variable domain in full, with the rest retrieved from reference TRBV5-1 and TRBJ2-1, is KAGVTQTPRYLIKTRGQQVTLSCSPISGHRSVSWYQQTPGQGLQFLFEYFSETQRNKGNFPGRFSGRQFSNSRSEMNVSTLELGDSALYLCVSSPVPQRESYNEQFFGPGTRLTVL.

This clonotype was observed many times. The V gene is TRBV7-9, the J gene TRBJ1-1; no clear D. This CDR3 has 14 amino acids. V lost 3 bases and J 0 bases, leaving 8 bases between the germline ends. Germline assignment: CDR1 SEHNR and CDR2 FQNEAQ (reference sequence). The CDR3 DNA reads TGTGCCAGCAGCTTGGGGTGGATGAACACTGAAGCTTTCTTT. Protein product: CASSLGWMNTEAFF.

This clonotype was seen repeatedly, ten times or more. The chain links TRBV7-3 to TRBJ2-3; 7 positions agree with TRBD1. This CDR3 has 14 residues. From germline, CDR1 is SGHTA and CDR2 FQGTGA. The J segment lost 1 base and the V segment lost 8 bases, leaving 6 bases of the junction unmatched. The CDR3 DNA reads TGTGCCAGCGGCACAGGGGATCGCACAGATACGCAGTATTTT. It specifies CASGTGDRTDTQYF.

This clonotype was seen a few times. A read error may produce the germline difference seen at one junction end. The genes are TRBV7-9 and TRBJ2-1; D possibly corresponds to TRBD2 (6 bases). CDR1 is SEHNR and CDR2 is FQNEAQ in the germline V gene (reference sequence). CDR3 length: 13 residues. CDR3 loop: CASSLAVGNEQSF. CDR3 nucleotide sequence: TGTGCCAGCAGTTTAGCGGTTGGGAATGAGCAGTCCTTC.

As to this clonotype: It differs at one base from a far larger clone, so likely a read error. The chain couples TRBV11-2 to TRBJ2-1, with 9 bases aligning to TRBD1. The DNA end is more similar to TRBJ2-5, so the J call may be wrong. The CDR3 sequence is 14 residues long. Germline CDR1 and CDR2: SGHAT and FQNNGV. The CDR3 DNA reads TGTGCCAACAGCTCTAGACAGGGGGAGTCGGCCCAGTACTTC. Amino acid sequence: CANSSRQGESAQYF.

This clonotype was recorded many times. This chain joins TRBV25-1 and TRBJ1-6; a possible D gene is TRBD1 (5 bases). V lost 0 bases and J lost 9, with 15 bases in between. From germline, CDR1 is MGHDK and CDR2 SYGVNS. This CDR3 spans 16 amino acids. Here the CDR3 reads CASSEYFDRDGSPLHF. The CDR3 DNA reads TGTGCCAGCAGTGAATATTTCGACCGGGACGGTTCACCCCTCCACTTT.

This clonotype has just a few counts. This may stem from a read error, because a much larger clone lies one nucleotide away. The chain has TRBV7-9 and TRBJ2-7; 13 nucleotides match TRBD2. Germline loops: CDR1 SEHNR, CDR2 FQNEAQ (reference sequence). This CDR3 region has 18 residues. J gave up 3 bases and V 4 bases, and 12 bases lay outside the gene matches. The CDR3, as DNA: TGTGCCAGCAGCTACCGACTAGCGGGAGGCCTTAATTTCTACGAGCAGTACTTC. It specifies CASSYRLAGGLNFYEQYF.